Listed below are T cell receptor beta chains from one sample, sequenced in a study of vaccination and CD4 T cells after COVID-19. Antigens of these TCRs are unknown. One entry per CDR3 protein results from TCRdb running MiXCR on the PCR reads. Of about 5,400 distinct CDR3 sequences detected, about a third appear once; the ten largest clones hold roughly a third. Sequences were obtained from CD4+ T cells from blood, cultured in vitro. These receptors were collected from a human donor in good health. The CDR3 runs from the conserved cysteine through the conserved F or W. A D gene is named only where the DNA matches it firmly.

d_gene	j_gene	v_gene	CDR3aa
.	TRBJ1-5	TRBV19	CASSVGAVLGRAQHF
TRBD2	TRBJ2-3	TRBV5-1	CASSPGAGGSTDTQYF
.	TRBJ1-6	TRBV11-2	CASSLPGHLSWRDSPLHF
.	TRBJ2-3	TRBV20-1	CSARPGPTDTQYF
.	TRBJ1-3	TRBV19	CASSISPSGAFSGNTIYF
.	TRBJ2-2	TRBV6-5	CASSSGTSHGELFF
.	TRBJ1-1	TRBV7-2	CASSLMGGREAFF
.	TRBJ1-2	TRBV6-1	CASSELGVGYTF
.	TRBJ2-2	TRBV20-1	CSATGTPGELFF
.	TRBJ2-1	TRBV6-5	CASSYGQSSGDEQFF